This T cell receptor (beta chain) was recovered during a study of shared clonotypes between healthy human individuals. Study-wide context: Participating donors consisted of a couple of women and a few men aged 18 to 49.

With respect to this clone: Its target is unknown. The same CDR3 can be traced to other DNA sequences in this sample.

Whole-study findings and limits: Among donors, sharing of clonotypes was expected to be affected by sequencing depth. Relative to their counterparts shared across all four donors, non-shared clonotypes exhibited diminished generation probabilities. The study drew on few donors, limiting represented genetic and exposure-history diversity.

Germline loops: CDR1 LGHNA, CDR2 YNFKEQ. V shed 1 base and J shed 0 bases, with 8 bases lying between them. The CDR3 sequence is 15 residues long. Clones were read by immunoSEQ multiplex PCR, and TCRdb kept only the in-frame ones, dropping some. This sample has about a million clones, with 60% to 85% found just once. The rearrangement links TRBV4-2 to TRBJ2-3, with D unclear. The TCR sequence derives from a man aged 18-30 years in good health. Some clones in this sample may be carry-over from other donors' samples. Sequenced sample: memory CD4+ T cells from PBMCs. The sample's subset: CD45RA-negative fraction. CDR3 sequence reads: CASSQVAPSTDTQYF. The DNA of the CDR3 is TGTGCCAGCAGCCAAGTGGCGCCTAGCACAGATACGCAGTATTTT.